This T cell receptor (beta chain) was recorded in a study of blood T cell repertoires in COVID-19. Germline V CDR1 and CDR2: GTSNPN, SVGIG (reference sequence). The V and J ends lost 3 bases and 5 bases respectively, with 12 bases between them. There are 13 residues in the CDR3. Only in-frame clones appear in the TCRdb table, and some are missing; sequencing was by immunoSEQ multiplex PCR. The repertoire has about 98,000 clones, around 75% of them found once; the top ten carry about 24%. This receptor was taken from a man aged 65 to 79 with acute or convalescent COVID-19. The chain couples TRBV30 to TRBJ2-3; TRBD2 might be the D (6 bases). The sequencing sample was made of peripheral blood. The CDR3 sequence: CAWSGGAGDTQYF. CDR3 nucleotide sequence: TGTGCCTGGAGCGGAGGGGCCGGAGATACGCAGTATTTT.